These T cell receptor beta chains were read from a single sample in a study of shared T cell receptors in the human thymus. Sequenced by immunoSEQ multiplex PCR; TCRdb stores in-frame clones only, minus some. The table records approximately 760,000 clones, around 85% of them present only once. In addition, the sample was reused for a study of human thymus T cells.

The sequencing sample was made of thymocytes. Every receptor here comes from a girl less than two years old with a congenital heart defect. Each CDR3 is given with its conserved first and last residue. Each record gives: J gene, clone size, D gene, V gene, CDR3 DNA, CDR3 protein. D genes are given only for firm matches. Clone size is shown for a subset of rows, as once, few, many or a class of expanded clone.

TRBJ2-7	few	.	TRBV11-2	TGTGCCAGCAGCGCGCGCTGGGGGGACCTGGGATGCGAGCAGTACTTC	CASSARWGDLGCEQYF
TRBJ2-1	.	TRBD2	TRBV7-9	TGTGCCAGCAGCTTAGCGGTAAGCGGGGGGGCATCAGTCAACAATGAGCAGTTCTTC	CASSLAVSGGASVNNEQFF
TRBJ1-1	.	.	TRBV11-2	TGTGCCAGCAGCCCCGACCCTCCCAGGGCCAACACTGAAGCTTTCTTT	CASSPDPPRANTEAFF
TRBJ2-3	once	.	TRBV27	TGTGCCAGCAGTCCACTAGCACCAGATACGCAGTATTTT	CASSPLAPDTQYF
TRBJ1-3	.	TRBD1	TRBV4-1	TGCGCCAGCAGCCAAGATTTCGAGGGACAGGTTGATCACACCATATATTTT	CASSQDFEGQVDHTIYF
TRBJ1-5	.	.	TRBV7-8	TGTGCCAGCAGCTACTTAAATCAGCCCCAGCATTTT	CASSYLNQPQHF
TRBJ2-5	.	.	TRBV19	TGTGCCAGTAGTACGCCCGGACAGTCCCAAGAGACCCAGTACTTC	CASSTPGQSQETQYF
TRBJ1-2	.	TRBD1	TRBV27	TGTGCCAGCAGTTTCGCGGACAGGGTTCGAGATGGCTACACCTTC	CASSFADRVRDGYTF
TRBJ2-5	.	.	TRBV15	TGTGCCACCAGCAGCCGCGGGGAGGGGGAAGAGACCCAGTACTTC	CATSSRGEGEETQYF
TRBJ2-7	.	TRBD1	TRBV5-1	TGCGCCAGCAGCTTGGAACAGGGGTGGCCCTACGAGCAGTACTTC	CASSLEQGWPYEQYF
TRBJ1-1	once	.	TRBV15	TGTGCCACCAGCAGAGCCCTGGGGGGGGATCGAAGCATGAACACTGAAGCTTTCTTT	CATSRALGGDRSMNTEAFF
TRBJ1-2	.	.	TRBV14	TGTGCCTCCCGCGGGGGGCGGGATGGCTACACCTTC	CASRGGRDGYTF
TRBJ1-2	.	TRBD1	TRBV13	TGTGCCAGCAGCCGAGACAGGGAATACTCTAACTATGGCTACACCTTC	CASSRDREYSNYGYTF
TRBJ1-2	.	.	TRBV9	TGTGCCAGCAGCGCCCCCTGGAGTTACTATGGCTACACCTTC	CASSAPWSYYGYTF
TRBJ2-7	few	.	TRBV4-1	TGCGCCAGCAGCTTCCGTGGCCGATGGCCAGGGACTGGTACGGAGTTCTACGAGCAGTACTTC	CASSFRGRWPGTGTEFYEQYF
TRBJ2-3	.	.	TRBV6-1	TGTGCCAGCAGTGGAATCGGGGGGCCGATAGATACGCAGTATTTT	CASSGIGGPIDTQYF
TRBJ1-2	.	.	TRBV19	TGTGCCAGTAGTATAGACCGGACAGACATGCTCTATGGCTACACCTTC	CASSIDRTDMLYGYTF
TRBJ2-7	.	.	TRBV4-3	TGCGCCAGCAGCCAAGATCCTGGGGGGTCCTTCTACGAGCAGTACTTC	CASSQDPGGSFYEQYF
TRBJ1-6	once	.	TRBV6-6	TGTGCCAGCAGCGCCCGGGGGGCCCTACATAATTCCCCCCTCCACTTT	CASSARGALHNSPLHF
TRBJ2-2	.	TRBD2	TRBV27	TGTGCCAGCAGTTCTCGTCCGGGACTAGCGGGGGTTCCCACCGGGGAGCTGTTTTTT	CASSSRPGLAGVPTGELFF
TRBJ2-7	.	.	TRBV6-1	TGTGCCAGCAGTGACCCACGAATAATTAGCGAGACCTTCTACGAGCAGTACTTC	CASSDPRIISETFYEQYF
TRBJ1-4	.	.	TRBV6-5	TGTGCCAGCAGCTACGCGGGGGCGCAAGCTAATGAAAAACTGTTTTTT	CASSYAGAQANEKLFF
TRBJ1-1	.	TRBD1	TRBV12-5	TGTGCTAGTGTCCGGGGGGGACAGGGGGCGAGGTGGACTGAAGCTTTCTTT	CASVRGGQGARWTEAFF
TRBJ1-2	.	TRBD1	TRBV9	TGTGCCAGCAGCCTGCATCACAGGGGGGATATAAACTATGGCTACACCTTC	CASSLHHRGDINYGYTF
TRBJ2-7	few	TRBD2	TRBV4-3	TGCGCCAGCAGCCAAGAGTCTCTAGCGGGGTACTACGAGCAGTACTTC	CASSQESLAGYYEQYF
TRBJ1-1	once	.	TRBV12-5	TGTGCTAGTGCTTGCTCCGGGGGGAACACTGAAGCTTTCTTT	CASACSGGNTEAFF
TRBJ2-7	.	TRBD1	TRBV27	TGTGCCAGCAGTTTCCGGGACAGGGCCCACGAGCAGTACTTC	CASSFRDRAHEQYF
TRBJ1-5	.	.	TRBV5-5	TGTGCCAGCAGCTTGGTGGGAGGGAGCAATCAGCCCCAGCATTTT	CASSLVGGSNQPQHF
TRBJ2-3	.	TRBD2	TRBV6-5	TGTGCCAGCAGCCCCCGTGGCGGGGGGACAGATACGCAGTATTTT	CASSPRGGGTDTQYF
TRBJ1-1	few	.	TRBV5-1	TGCGCCAGCAGCTTGGCCGTCCAGGACAGCTTTCCTGAAGCTTTCTTT	CASSLAVQDSFPEAFF
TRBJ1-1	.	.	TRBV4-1	TGCGCCAGCAGCCAGAGAGTCCAGACAATGAACACTGAAGCTTTCTTT	CASSQRVQTMNTEAFF
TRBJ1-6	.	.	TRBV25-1	TGTGCCAGCAGTGACCAGGGAGGTTCACCCCTCCACTTT	CASSDQGGSPLHF
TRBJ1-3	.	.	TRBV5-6	TGTGCCAGCAGCTTAGCGGGCTCTGGAAACACCATATATTTT	CASSLAGSGNTIYF
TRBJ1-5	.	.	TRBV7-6	TGTGCCAGCAGCTTAAGGGGAGGGAATCAGCCCCAGCATTTT	CASSLRGGNQPQHF
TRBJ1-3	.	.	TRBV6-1	TGTGCCAGCAGTGAAGGTAGAGGATCCAGCTCTGGAAACACCATATATTTT	CASSEGRGSSSGNTIYF
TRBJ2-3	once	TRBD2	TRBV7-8	TGTGCCAGCAGCCCCCGAACTAGCGGGGGTCGAGATACGCAGTATTTT	CASSPRTSGGRDTQYF
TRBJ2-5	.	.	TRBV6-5	TGTGCCAGCAGTTATCAAGAGAGGCCACCGGAGACCCAGTACTTC	CASSYQERPPETQYF
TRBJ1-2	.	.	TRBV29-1	TGCAGCGTTGGATCGGGTCCGCTCCAAGTCCGCTATGGCTACACCTTC	CSVGSGPLQVRYGYTF
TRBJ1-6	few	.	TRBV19	TGTGCCAGTAGTATCATTGAGGGTCGGAATTCACCCCTCCACTTT	CASSIIEGRNSPLHF
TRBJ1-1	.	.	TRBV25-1	TGTGCCAGCAGTGAATACGAACAGGGTAGGCCTAAAGAAGCTTTCTTT	CASSEYEQGRPKEAFF
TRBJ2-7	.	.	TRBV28	TGTGCCAGCAGTTGGCCTGGTGGGACACGGTGGCAGTACTTC	CASSWPGGTRWQYF
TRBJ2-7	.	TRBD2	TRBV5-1	TGCGCCAGCAGCTTGTCAGCGGGGGCAAGCTACGAGCAGTACTTC	CASSLSAGASYEQYF
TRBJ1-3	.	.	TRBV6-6	TGTGCCAGCAAAAGGCTGGGAGGGGAACCTGGAAACACCATATATTTT	CASKRLGGEPGNTIYF
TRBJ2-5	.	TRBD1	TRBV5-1	TGCGCCAGCAGCTTGCCCGGGACAGACCAAGAGACCCAGTACTTC	CASSLPGTDQETQYF
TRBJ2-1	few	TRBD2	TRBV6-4	TGTGCCAGCAGCCTCCTGAGCGGGGGGGCCTACAATGAGCAGTTCTTC	CASSLLSGGAYNEQFF
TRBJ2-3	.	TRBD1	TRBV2	TGTGCCACAAGGACAGGGGCCCGCACAGATACGCAGTATTTT	CATRTGARTDTQYF
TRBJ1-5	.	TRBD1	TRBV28	TGTGCCAGCAGTTCTATCAACGGACAGGGCAAAGGATATAGCAATCAGCCCCAGCATTTT	CASSSINGQGKGYSNQPQHF
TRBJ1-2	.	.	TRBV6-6	TGTGCCAGCAGTTCTGGGACATCAGTCTATGGCTACACCTTC	CASSSGTSVYGYTF
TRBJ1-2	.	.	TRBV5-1	TGCGCCAGCAGCTTAGCCGTTGGTGGCTACACCTTC	CASSLAVGGYTF
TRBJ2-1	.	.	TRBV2	TGTGCCAGCAGTGATCCTAGCGAGCCCTACAATGAGCAGTTCTTC	CASSDPSEPYNEQFF
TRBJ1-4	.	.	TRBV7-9	TGTGCCAGCAGCATACCTCAGGGATTTAATGAAAAACTGTTTTTT	CASSIPQGFNEKLFF
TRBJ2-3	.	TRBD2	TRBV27	TGTGCCAGCAGTCTCCAGACTAGCCGCACAGATACGCAGTATTTT	CASSLQTSRTDTQYF
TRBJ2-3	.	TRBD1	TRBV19	TGTGCCAGTAGGCCGGACAGGGCCCTCACAGATACGCAGTATTTT	CASRPDRALTDTQYF
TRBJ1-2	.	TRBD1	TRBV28	TGTGCCAGCAGTCTCGGACAGGGGTATTTGTATGGCTACACCTTC	CASSLGQGYLYGYTF
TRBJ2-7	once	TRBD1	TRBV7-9	TGTGCCAGCCGCCTCAGGGGGCCCGAGCAGTACTTC	CASRLRGPEQYF
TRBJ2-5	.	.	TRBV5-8	TGTGCCAGCAGAAGTTGGACACCCCCTCTCTTGTACTTC	CASRSWTPPLLYF
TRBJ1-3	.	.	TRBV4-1	TGCGCCAGCAGCCGATCATTATTCAGGGGCCACGACCTTAGCTCTGGAAACACCATATATTTT	CASSRSLFRGHDLSSGNTIYF
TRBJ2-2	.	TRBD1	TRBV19	TGTGCCAGTAGGTTGGGGACAGGGGGCACCGGGGAGCTGTTTTTT	CASRLGTGGTGELFF
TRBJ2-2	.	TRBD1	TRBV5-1	TGCGCCAGCAGCCCAACGACAGGGCTCGCGAACACCGGGGAGCTGTTTTTT	CASSPTTGLANTGELFF
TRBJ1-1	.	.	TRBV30	TGTGCCTGGAGTGTACGAGTCCGGGAGGGAGACACTGAAGCTTTCTTT	CAWSVRVREGDTEAFF